This record covers a single TCR beta chain. Its target is not known. Generated by immunoSEQ multiplex PCR, the TCRdb table keeps only in-frame clones and is missing some. The sample holds about 47,000 clones, 70% to 90% seen once. The data derive from a study of a mutant IDH1 vaccine in newly diagnosed glioma. Turning to the study itself: Visits designated V12 and V13 were conducted at weeks 35 and 47, respectively.

Study conclusions and caveats: A vaccine-induced immune response developed in roughly 93% of the patients. Seemingly, pseudoprogression had no relation to changes in the top peripheral T cell clonotypes.

Time point indicated: week 35, safety follow-up. In the vaccine, a single dose held 300 ug of the mutant IDH1 20-mer peptide, along with topical imiquimod. Those who donated had recent WHO grade 3 or 4 IDH1-mutant, ATRX-lost astrocytomas. Germline loops: CDR1 SGHRS, CDR2 YFSETQ. The CDR3 spans 17 residues. The junction had 5 bases not matched to a gene; V was cut back by 4 bases and J by 2 bases. The TCR comes from a woman in her forties with glioma. The V and J genes are TRBV5-1 and TRBJ2-3; 15 nucleotides match TRBD2. Specimen: PBMCs, collected from a glioma patient whose treatment included an IDH1 peptide vaccine. This CDR3 reads CASSPGLAGGTTDTQYF. The CDR3 DNA is TGCGCCAGCAGCCCGGGACTAGCGGGGGGTACCACAGATACGCAGTATTTT.